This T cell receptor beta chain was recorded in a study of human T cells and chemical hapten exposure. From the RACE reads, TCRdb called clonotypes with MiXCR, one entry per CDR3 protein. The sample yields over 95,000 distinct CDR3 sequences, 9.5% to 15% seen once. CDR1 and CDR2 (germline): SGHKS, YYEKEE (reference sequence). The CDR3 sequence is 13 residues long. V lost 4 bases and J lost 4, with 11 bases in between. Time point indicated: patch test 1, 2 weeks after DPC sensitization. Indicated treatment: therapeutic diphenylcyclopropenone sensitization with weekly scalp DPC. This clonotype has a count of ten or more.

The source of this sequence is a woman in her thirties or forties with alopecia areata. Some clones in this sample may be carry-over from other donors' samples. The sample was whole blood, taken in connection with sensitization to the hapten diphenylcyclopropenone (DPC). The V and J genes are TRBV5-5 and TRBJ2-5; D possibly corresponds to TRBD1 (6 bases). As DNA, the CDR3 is TGTGCCAGCAGCGAACAGGGCGGAGAGACCCAGTACTTC. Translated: CASSEQGGETQYF.